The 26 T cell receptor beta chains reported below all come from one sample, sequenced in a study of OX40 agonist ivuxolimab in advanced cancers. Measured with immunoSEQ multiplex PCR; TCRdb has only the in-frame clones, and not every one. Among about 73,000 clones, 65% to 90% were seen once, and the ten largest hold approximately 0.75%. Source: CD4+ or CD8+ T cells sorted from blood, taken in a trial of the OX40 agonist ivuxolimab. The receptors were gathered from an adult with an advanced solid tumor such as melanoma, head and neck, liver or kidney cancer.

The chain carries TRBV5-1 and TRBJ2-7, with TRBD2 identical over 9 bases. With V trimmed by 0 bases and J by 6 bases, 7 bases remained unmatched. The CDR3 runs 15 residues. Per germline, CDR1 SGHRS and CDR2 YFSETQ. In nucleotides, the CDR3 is TGCGCCAGCAGCTTGGCCCTTAGCGGGAGAGCCGAGCAGTACTTC. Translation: CASSLALSGRAEQYF. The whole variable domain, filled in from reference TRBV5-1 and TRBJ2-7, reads KAGVTQTPRYLIKTRGQQVTLSCSPISGHRSVSWYQQTPGQGLQFLFEYFSETQRNKGNFPGRFSGRQFSNSRSEMNVSTLELGDSALYLCASSLALSGRAEQYFGPGTRLTVT.

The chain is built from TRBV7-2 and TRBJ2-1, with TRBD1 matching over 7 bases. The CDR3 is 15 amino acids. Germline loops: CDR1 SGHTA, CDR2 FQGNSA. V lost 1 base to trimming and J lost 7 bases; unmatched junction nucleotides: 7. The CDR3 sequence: CASSLDPTGSNEQFF. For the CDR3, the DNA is TGTGCCAGCAGCTTAGATCCGACAGGGTCAAATGAGCAGTTCTTC.

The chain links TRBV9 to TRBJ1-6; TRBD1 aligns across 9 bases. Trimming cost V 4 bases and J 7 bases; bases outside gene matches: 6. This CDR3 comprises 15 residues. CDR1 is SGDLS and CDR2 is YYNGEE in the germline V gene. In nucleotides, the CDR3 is TGTGCCAGCAGCCCCCGGACAGGGGAGAATTCACCCCTCCACTTT. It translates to CASSPRTGENSPLHF.

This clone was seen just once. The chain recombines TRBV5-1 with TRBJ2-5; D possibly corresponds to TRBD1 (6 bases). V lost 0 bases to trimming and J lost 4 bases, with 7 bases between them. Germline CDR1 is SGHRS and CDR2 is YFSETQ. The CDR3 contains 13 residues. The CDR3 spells CASSLVQGETQYF. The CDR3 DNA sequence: TGCGCCAGCAGCTTGGTACAGGGAGAGACCCAGTACTTC.

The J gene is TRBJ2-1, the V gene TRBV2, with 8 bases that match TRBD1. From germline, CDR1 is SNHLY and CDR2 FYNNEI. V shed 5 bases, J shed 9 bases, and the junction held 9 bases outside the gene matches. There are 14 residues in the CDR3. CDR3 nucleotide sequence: TGTGCCAGCAGTCCCGGGACAGGCGGCGGTGAGCAGTTCTTC. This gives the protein CASSPGTGGGEQFF.

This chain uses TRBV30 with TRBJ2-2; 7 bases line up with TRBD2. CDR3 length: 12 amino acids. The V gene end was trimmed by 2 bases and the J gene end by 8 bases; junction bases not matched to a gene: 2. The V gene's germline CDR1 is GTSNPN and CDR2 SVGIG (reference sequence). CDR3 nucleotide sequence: TGTGCCTGGAGTCGACTAGCTGGGGAGCTGTTTTTT. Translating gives CAWSRLAGELFF.

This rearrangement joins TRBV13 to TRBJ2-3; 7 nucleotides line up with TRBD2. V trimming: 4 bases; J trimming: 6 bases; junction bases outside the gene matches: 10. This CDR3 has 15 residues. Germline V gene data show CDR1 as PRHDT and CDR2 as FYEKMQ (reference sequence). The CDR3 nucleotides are TGTGCCAGCAGCTCATCTAGCGGTGCCATGGATACGCAGTATTTT. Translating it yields CASSSSSGAMDTQYF.

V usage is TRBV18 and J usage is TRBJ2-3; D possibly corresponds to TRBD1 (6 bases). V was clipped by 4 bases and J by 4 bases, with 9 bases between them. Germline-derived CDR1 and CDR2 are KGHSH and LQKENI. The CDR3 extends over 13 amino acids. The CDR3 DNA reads TGTGCCAGCTCACGAGGACAGTCAGATACGCAGTATTTT. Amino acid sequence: CASSRGQSDTQYF.

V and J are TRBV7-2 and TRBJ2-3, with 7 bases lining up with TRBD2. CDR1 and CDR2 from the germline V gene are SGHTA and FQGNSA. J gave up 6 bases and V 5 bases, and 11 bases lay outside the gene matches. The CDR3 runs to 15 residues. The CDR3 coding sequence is TGTGCCAGCAGCCCCGACTTGGCCGGGGGGGATACGCAGTATTTT. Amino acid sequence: CASSPDLAGGDTQYF. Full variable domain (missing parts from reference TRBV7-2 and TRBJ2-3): GAGVSQSPSNKVTEKGKDVELRCDPISGHTALYWYRQSLGQGLEFLIYFQGNSAPDKSGLPSDRFSAERTGGSVSTLTIQRTQQEDSAVYLCASSPDLAGGDTQYFGPGTRLTVL.

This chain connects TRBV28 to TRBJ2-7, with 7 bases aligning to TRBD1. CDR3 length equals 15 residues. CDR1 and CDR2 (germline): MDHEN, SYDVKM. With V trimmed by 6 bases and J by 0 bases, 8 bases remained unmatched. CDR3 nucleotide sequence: TGTGCCAGCAGACGATACAGGGGTTCCTCCTACGAGCAGTACTTC. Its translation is CASRRYRGSSYEQYF.

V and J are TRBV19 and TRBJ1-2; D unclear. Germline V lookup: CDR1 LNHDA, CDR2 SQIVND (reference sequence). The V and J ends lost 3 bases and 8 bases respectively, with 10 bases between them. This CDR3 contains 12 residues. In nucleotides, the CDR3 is TGTGCCAGTAGTATCTCGCTGGAGGGCTACACCTTC. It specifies CASSISLEGYTF.

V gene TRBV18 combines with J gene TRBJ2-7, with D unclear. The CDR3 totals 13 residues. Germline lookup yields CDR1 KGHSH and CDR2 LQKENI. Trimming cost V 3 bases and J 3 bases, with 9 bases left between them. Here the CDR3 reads CASSPEHDYEQYF. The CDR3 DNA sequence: TGTGCCAGCTCACCTGAACACGACTACGAGCAGTACTTC.

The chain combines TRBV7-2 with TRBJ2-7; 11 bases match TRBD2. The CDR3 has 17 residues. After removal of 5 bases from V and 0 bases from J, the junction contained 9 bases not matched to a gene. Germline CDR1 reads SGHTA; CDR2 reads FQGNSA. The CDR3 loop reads CASSPLSGGVSSYEQYF. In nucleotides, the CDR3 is TGTGCCAGCAGCCCACTTAGCGGGGGGGTGAGCTCCTACGAGCAGTACTTC.

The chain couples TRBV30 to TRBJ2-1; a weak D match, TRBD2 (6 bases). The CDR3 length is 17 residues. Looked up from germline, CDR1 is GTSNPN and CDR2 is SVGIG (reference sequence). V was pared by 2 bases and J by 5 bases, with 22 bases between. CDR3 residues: CAWSHLSGGGANNEQFF. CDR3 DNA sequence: TGTGCCTGGAGTCACTTGTCAGGTGGCGGGGCGAACAATGAGCAGTTCTTC.

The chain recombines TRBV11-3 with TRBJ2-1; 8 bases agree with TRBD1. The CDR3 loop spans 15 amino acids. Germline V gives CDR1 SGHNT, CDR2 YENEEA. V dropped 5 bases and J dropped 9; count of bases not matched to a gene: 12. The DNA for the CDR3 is TGTGCCAGCAGCCCCGGGACAGGCCCCGGGAGTGAGCAGTTCTTC. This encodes CASSPGTGPGSEQFF.

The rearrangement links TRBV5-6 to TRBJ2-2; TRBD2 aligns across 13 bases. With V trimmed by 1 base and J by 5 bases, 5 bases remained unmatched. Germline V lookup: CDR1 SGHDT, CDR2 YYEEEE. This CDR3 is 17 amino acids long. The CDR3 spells CASSLLRTSGSTGELFF. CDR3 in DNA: TGTGCCAGCAGCTTGCTCAGGACTAGCGGGAGTACCGGGGAGCTGTTTTTT.

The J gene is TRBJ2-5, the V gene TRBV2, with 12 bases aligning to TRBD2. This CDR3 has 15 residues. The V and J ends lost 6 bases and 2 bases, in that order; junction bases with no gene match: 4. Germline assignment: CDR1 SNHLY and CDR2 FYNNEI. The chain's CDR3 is CASSQTSGGQETQYF. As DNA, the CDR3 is TGTGCCAGCAGCCAGACTAGCGGGGGTCAAGAGACCCAGTACTTC.

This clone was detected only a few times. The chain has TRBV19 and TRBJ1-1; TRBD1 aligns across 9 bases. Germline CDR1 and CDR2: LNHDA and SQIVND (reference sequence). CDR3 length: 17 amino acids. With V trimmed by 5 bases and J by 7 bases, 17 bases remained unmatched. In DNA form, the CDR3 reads TGTGCCAGTAGTGCCGCCGGGACAGGGACCTCGAAGGGTGAAGCTTTCTTT. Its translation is CASSAAGTGTSKGEAFF.

CDR3: CASSSGTGPLGGYEQYF. CDR3 DNA sequence: TGTGCCAGCAGCTCGGGGACAGGCCCCCTCGGGGGCTACGAGCAGTACTTC. This rearrangement joins TRBV7-2 to TRBJ2-7; the match to TRBD1 covers 8 bases. The junction had 14 bases not matched to a gene; V was cut back by 4 bases and J by 3 bases. The CDR3 covers 17 residues. CDR1 is SGHTA, CDR2 FQGNSA, per germline.

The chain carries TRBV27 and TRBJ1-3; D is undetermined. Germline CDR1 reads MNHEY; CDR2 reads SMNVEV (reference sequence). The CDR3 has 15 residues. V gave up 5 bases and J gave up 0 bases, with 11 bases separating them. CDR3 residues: CASSLTAFSGNTIYF. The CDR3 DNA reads TGTGCCAGCAGTCTTACTGCCTTCTCTGGAAACACCATATATTTT.

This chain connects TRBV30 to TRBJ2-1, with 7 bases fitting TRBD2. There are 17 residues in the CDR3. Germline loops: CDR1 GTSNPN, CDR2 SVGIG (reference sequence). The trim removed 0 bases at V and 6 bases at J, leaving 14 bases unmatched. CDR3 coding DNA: TGTGCCTGGAGTGTACGAGTACTGCGGGAGCGGCCCAATGAGCAGTTCTTC. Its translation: CAWSVRVLRERPNEQFF.

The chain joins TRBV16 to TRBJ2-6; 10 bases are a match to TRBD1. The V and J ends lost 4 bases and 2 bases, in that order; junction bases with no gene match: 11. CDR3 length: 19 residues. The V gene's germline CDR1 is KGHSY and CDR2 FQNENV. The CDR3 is CASSRDRGRRSAGANVLTF. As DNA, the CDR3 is TGTGCCAGCAGCCGCGACAGGGGGCGTCGATCGGCTGGGGCCAACGTCCTGACTTTC.

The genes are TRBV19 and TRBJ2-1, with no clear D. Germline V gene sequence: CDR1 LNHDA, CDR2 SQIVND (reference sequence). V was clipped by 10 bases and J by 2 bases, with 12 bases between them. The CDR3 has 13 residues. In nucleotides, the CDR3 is TGTGCCACTGCAAAAAAAGCCTACAATGAGCAGTTCTTC. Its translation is CATAKKAYNEQFF.

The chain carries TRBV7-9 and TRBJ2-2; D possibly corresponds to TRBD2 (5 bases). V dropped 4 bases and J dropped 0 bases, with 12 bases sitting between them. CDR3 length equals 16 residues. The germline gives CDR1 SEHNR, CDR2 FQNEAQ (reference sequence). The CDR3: CASSSRTATNTGELFF. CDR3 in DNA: TGTGCCAGCAGCTCGAGGACTGCAACGAACACCGGGGAGCTGTTTTTT.

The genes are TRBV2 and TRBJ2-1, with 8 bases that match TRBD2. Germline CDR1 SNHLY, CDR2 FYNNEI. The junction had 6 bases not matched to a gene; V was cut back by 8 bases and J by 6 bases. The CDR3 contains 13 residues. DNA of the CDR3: TGTGCCAGCCGACTAGCGCCAGGCAATGAGCAGTTCTTC. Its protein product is CASRLAPGNEQFF.

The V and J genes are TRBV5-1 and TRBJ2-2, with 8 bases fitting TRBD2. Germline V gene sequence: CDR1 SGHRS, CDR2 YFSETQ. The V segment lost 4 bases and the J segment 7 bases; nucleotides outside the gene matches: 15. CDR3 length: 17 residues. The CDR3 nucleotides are TGCGCCAGCAGCCCCGGGACTAGTCGAGGAGTCAGCGGGGAGCTGTTTTTT. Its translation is CASSPGTSRGVSGELFF.